The subject of this entry is one T cell receptor beta chain. Its antigen remains undetermined. Base qualities are not provided; no much larger clone lies one nucleotide away. Genomic DNA was isolated from the sorted cells so that the TCRbeta CDR3 region could be sequenced. The immunoSEQ Assay was used to sequence the TCRbeta CDR3 regions. TCRdb provides this immuneACCESS table in a form limited to in-frame rearrangements. Some clones are lacking; in checked studies, under half of them reflect an unresolved V gene, and why the rest are absent is not known. Across this sample there are just over 40,000 clones, with 85% seen only once. Around 17% of the sample comes from the top ten. The trial excluded patients who had a history of autoimmune disease or who were on systemic immunosuppression. Peripheral blood for TCR sequencing was collected from all dose cohorts at baseline, on cycle 4 day 1, and on cycle 7 day 1. Samples were obtained from an open-label, multicenter, first-in-human phase I dose-escalation trial of ivuxolimab. Adults with locally advanced or metastatic melanoma, renal cell, hepatocellular, or head and neck squamous cell carcinoma were enrolled in the trial. CD4+ and CD8+ T cells were sorted separately from peripheral blood before TCR sequencing.

The sample is drawn from a study of OX40 agonist ivuxolimab in advanced cancers. Regarding the complete study: The costimulatory receptor OX40 (CD134) was targeted by ivuxolimab, a fully human IgG2 agonistic monoclonal antibody. Intravenous ivuxolimab was administered to patients every 2 weeks at six dose levels: 0.01, 0.1, 0.3, 1.5, 3 and 10 mg/kg. The purpose of peripheral TCRbeta sequencing was to test whether ivuxolimab changed TCR sequence diversity and led to clonal T-cell expansion. Partial responses occurred in three dose-escalation patients: two with cutaneous melanoma and one with hepatocellular carcinoma. Prior anti-PD-1, anti-PD-L1 or anti-CTLA-4 therapy was permitted, and checkpoint inhibitors had been received by 40% to 50% of dose-escalation patients. In the dose-escalation cohort, 82.7% of patients were male, and the mean age was around 60 years with a range of roughly 23 to 79. Among the roughly 50 dose-escalation patients, around 19 had hepatocellular carcinoma, about 15 melanoma, 9 renal cell carcinoma and 9 head and neck cancer. The paper covers the monotherapy dose-escalation part of the phase I ivuxolimab trial, which included N ≈ 50 patients. Here is what the overall study found, with its caveats: Antigen specificity was not determined for the clonally expanded peripheral T cells. After ivuxolimab, CD8+ T cells had more expanded clones than CD4+ T cells on average. In the 0.1-3.0 mg/kg groups, partial responders had among the lowest normalized peripheral clonal expansion, particularly in CD8+ T cells. Low levels of normalized T-cell clonal expansion were also seen in some patients who did not respond. At doses from 0.1 to 3.0 mg/kg, clonal expansion was seen in both CD4+ and CD8+ blood T cells between baseline and week 6.

The receptor was isolated from an adult with an advanced solid tumor such as melanoma, head and neck, liver or kidney cancer. The source was CD4+ or CD8+ T cells sorted from blood, collected in a trial of the OX40 agonist ivuxolimab.

CDR3 reads: CASAFFSYNEQFF. The nucleotides read TGTGCCAGCGCATTTTTTTCCTACAATGAGCAGTTCTTC. The V gene is TRBV27 and the J gene is TRBJ2-1; the D gene is unclear. There are 13 amino acids in the CDR3, from cysteine to phenylalanine inclusive. The only DNA kept is the CDR3, 39 bases in frame from the first base. V loses 8 bases, J loses 1 base, and the germline ends lie 9 bases apart. Reading the germline V gene (reference sequence) gives CDR1 MNHEY and CDR2 SMNVEV.